The 25 T cell receptor beta chains below were found in one sample sequenced in a study of T cells in women clearing cervical HPV infection. TCRdb's copy holds only in-frame clones and misses some; the assay was immunoSEQ multiplex PCR. The sample table includes some 30,000 clones. Source material: blood buffy coat. The source of these receptors is a woman aged 18 to 75 with a cervical HPV16 infection that either progressed to CIN3+ or cleared (not recorded which).

Notes on this clone: The read ends 3 residues before the CDR3 terminus; that terminus is restored from the germline J gene. The chain carries TRBV2 and TRBJ2-3; no clear D. V lost 4 bases to trimming and J lost 5 bases, with 13 bases between them. The CDR3 extends over 14 amino acids. Germline CDR1 SNHLY, CDR2 FYNNEI. Here the CDR3 reads CASSALPKKDTQYF. The CDR3 DNA, read in part, is TGTGCCAGCAGTGCCCTTCCTAAGAAAGATACG. The full variable domain, with the rest looked up from reference TRBV2 and TRBJ2-3, is EPEVTQTPSHQVTQMGQEVILRCVPISNHLYFYWYRQILGQKVEFLVSFYNNEISEKSEIFDDQFSVERPDGSNFTLKIRSTKLEDSAMYFCASSALPKKDTQYFGPGTRLTVL.

As for this clone: The CDR3 end lies 3 residues beyond the end of the read and is filled in from the germline J gene. The genes are TRBV30 and TRBJ2-7; D gene ambiguous. Trimming took off 1 base at V and 5 bases at J, with 9 bases between the two ends. The length of the CDR3 is 12 residues. From germline, CDR1 is GTSNPN and CDR2 SVGIG (reference sequence). The sequenced CDR3 bases are TGTGCCTGGAGTGCCTCAACAGACGAG. Protein sequence: CAWSASTDE. The whole CDR3 protein reads CAWSASTDEQYF.

On this clone: The read falls 3 residues short of the CDR3 end, and the missing part is taken from the germline J gene. The J gene is TRBJ2-2, the V gene TRBV2; possible D gene TRBD2, 6 bases. Germline CDR1 and CDR2: SNHLY and FYNNEI. The CDR3 runs to 16 residues. The V end was cut by 4 bases, the J end by 4 bases, with 16 bases between. The CDR3 here is CASSGPGLTVTGELFF. The sequenced part of the CDR3 DNA is TGTGCCAGCAGTGGCCCGGGACTGACGGTCACCGGGGAG.

Worth noting for this clone: The read is 3 residues too short to cover the CDR3 end, so that end is filled in from the germline J gene. The chain links TRBV19 to TRBJ1-2, with D possibly TRBD1 on 6 matching bases. This CDR3 contains 16 residues. The V gene's germline CDR1 is LNHDA and CDR2 SQIVND (reference sequence). The CDR3 region is CASSPMIRDNNYDYTF. CDR3 bases read: TGTGCCAGTAGTCCAATGATACGGGACAACAACTACGAC.

Details on this clone: The CDR3 extends 3 residues past the end of the read, so its final part is completed from the germline J gene. The chain employs TRBV5-1 and TRBJ2-1; 7 nucleotides agree with TRBD1. V gave up 1 base and J gave up 2 bases; unmatched junction bases: 6. Germline CDR1 and CDR2: SGHRS and YFSETQ. The CDR3 is 16 amino acids. CDR3 amino acids: CASSLTLGQTYNEQFF. The CDR3 bases that were read are TGCGCCAGCAGCTTGACTTTGGGACAGACCTACAATGAG.

CDR3 DNA, as far as it was read: TGTGCCAGCAGCTTACGTCTAGCGGGGGGTACAGATACG. Encoded protein: CASSLRLAGGTDT. The whole CDR3 sequence is CASSLRLAGGTDTQYF. This sequence joins TRBV13 and TRBJ2-3; 11 bases align to TRBD2. The sequenced fragment ends 3 residues before the CDR3 boundary, so the rest is inferred from the germline J gene. CDR3 size: 16 residues. The ends lost 2 bases at V and 3 bases at J; junction bases unmatched: 4. Looked up from germline, CDR1 is PRHDT and CDR2 is FYEKMQ (reference sequence).

Turning to this clone: The sequence runs out 3 residues before the end of the CDR3; the remainder is reconstructed from the germline J gene. The rearrangement joins TRBV7-7 to TRBJ1-2; 7 nucleotides align to TRBD1. There are 15 residues in the CDR3. Germline V gives CDR1 SSHAT, CDR2 FNYEAQ (reference sequence). Incomplete CDR3 DNA: TGTGCCAGCAGCTTAGCGGTGGGACAGTACAATGAC. As protein: CASSLAVGQYND. The entire CDR3 protein is CASSLAVGQYNDYTF.

With regard to this clone: The observed sequence ends 3 residues before the CDR3 terminus, with the missing tail filled in from the germline J gene. This chain connects TRBV30 to TRBJ2-4; no firm D call. Germline values: CDR1 GTSNPN, CDR2 SVGIG (reference sequence). The CDR3 is 13 residues long. CDR3 residues: CAWSLGENYGQYF. The CDR3 bases that were read are TGTGCCTGGAGTCTTGGTGAGAACTATGGT.

With respect to this clone: The read terminates 3 residues before the CDR3 end, so the remaining end is supplied by the germline J gene. The rearrangement uses TRBV12-3 or TRBV12-4 and TRBJ2-7; a weak D match, TRBD2 (6 bases). This CDR3 is 14 amino acids long. The ends were cut back, 2 bases at V and 2 bases at J, with 10 bases in the middle. Partial CDR3 DNA: TGTGCCAGCAGTTTAAGGGCGGGAACCTACGAG. Its protein product is CASSLRAGTYE. The whole CDR3 protein is CASSLRAGTYEQYF.

A note on this clone: The read gets to within 3 residues of the CDR3 end, and the germline J gene fills in the rest. The chain combines TRBV7-3 with TRBJ1-2; a possible D gene is TRBD1 (5 bases). The CDR3 contains 13 residues. Germline V gene data show CDR1 as SGHTA and CDR2 as FQGTGA. The sequenced CDR3 bases are TGTGCCAGCAGCTTAAGAAGGGGAGATACC. Residues: CASSLRRGDT. The CDR3, in full, reads CASSLRRGDTYTF. Variable domain in full (rest from reference TRBV7-3 and TRBJ1-2): GAGVSQTPSNKVTEKGKYVELRCDPISGHTALYWYRQSLGQGPEFLIYFQGTGAADDSGLPNDRFFAVRPEGSVSTLKIQRTERGDSAVYLCASSLRRGDTYTFGSGTRLTVV.

As to this clone: The read is 3 residues too short to cover the CDR3 end, so that end is filled in from the germline J gene. The chain combines TRBV5-6 with TRBJ2-5; D may be TRBD2 (5 bases). The germline V and J ends were trimmed by 5 bases and 1 base, with 15 bases remaining between them. CDR1 and CDR2 (germline): SGHDT, YYEEEE. This CDR3 has 15 amino acids. The CDR3 protein is CASSYLEGLQETQYF. Incomplete CDR3 DNA: TGTGCCAGCAGTTACCTTGAGGGCCTCCAAGAGACC.

Points on this clone: The DNA ends 3 residues before the CDR3 does, and the rest of the CDR3 is filled in from the germline J gene. V is TRBV19 and J is TRBJ2-1, with 9 bases aligning to TRBD1. CDR3 size: 14 residues. V lost 4 bases to trimming and J lost 4 bases; unmatched junction nucleotides: 2. Per the germline V gene, CDR1 is LNHDA and CDR2 is SQIVND (reference sequence). CDR3 amino acids: CASSTGTGYNEQFF. The covered CDR3 bases are TGTGCCAGTAGTACCGGGACAGGGTACAATGAG.

Note on this clone: Read coverage stops 3 residues before the CDR3 terminus; the germline J gene supplies the remainder. J is TRBJ2-7 and V is TRBV2; 9 bases map to TRBD2. The CDR3 is made up of 16 amino acids. Germline V gives CDR1 SNHLY, CDR2 FYNNEI. V lost 4 bases, J lost 6 bases, and 13 bases stayed unmatched. The CDR3 bases that were read are TGTGCCAGCAGTGTGGGAGGGACGGGACTAGCCGGCGAG. It encodes CASSVGGTGLAGE. The full CDR3 protein is CASSVGGTGLAGEQYF.

On this clone itself: The read ends 3 residues early relative to the CDR3; the germline J gene fills the gap. The chain recombines TRBV5-1 with TRBJ2-7, with TRBD1 as a possible D gene (5 bases). Trimming took off 7 bases at V and 3 bases at J, with 11 bases between the two ends. Per the germline V gene, CDR1 is SGHRS and CDR2 is YFSETQ. The CDR3 is 12 amino acids. The sequenced CDR3 bases are TGCGCCAGCTCCGGCCAGGGCTACGAG. It yields the protein CASSGQGYE. The full CDR3 reads CASSGQGYEQYF.

On this clone itself: The sequence runs out 3 residues before the end of the CDR3; the remainder is reconstructed from the germline J gene. The V gene is TRBV28, the J gene TRBJ2-3; 9 positions agree with TRBD1. Germline V gene sequence: CDR1 MDHEN, CDR2 SYDVKM. The CDR3 runs 16 residues. The CDR3 sequence: CASSLEQGAPQETQYF. CDR3 DNA, as far as it was read: TGTGCCAGCAGTCTTGAACAGGGGGCACCCCAAGAGACG. Based on the CDR3 plus reference TRBV28 and TRBJ2-3, the full variable domain is DVKVTQSSRYLVKRTGEKVFLECVQDMDHENMFWYRQDPGLGLRLIYFSYDVKMKEKGDIPEGYSVSREKKERFSLILESASTNQTSMYLCASSLEQGAPQETQYFGPGTRLTVL.

Remarks on this clone: With the read ending 3 residues before the CDR3 end, the germline J gene is used to fill in that end. This sequence joins TRBV2 and TRBJ1-1; no definite D call. This CDR3 has 11 residues. Germline assignment: CDR1 SNHLY and CDR2 FYNNEI. Trimming removed 7 bases from V and 1 base from J, with 4 bases in between. CDR3 region: CASNRNTEAFF. The covered CDR3 bases are TGTGCCAGCAACAGGAACACTGAA.

As regards this clone: Read coverage stops 3 residues before the CDR3 terminus; the germline J gene supplies the remainder. The chain joins TRBV2 to TRBJ1-6, with unresolved D. This CDR3 is built from 18 residues. V lost 10 bases, J lost 6 bases, and 28 bases lay in between. The germline CDR1 and CDR2 sequences are SNHLY and FYNNEI. CDR3 DNA (partial): TGTGCCATCAATAGGTGGCGGGGTAACTCTAACCCTAATTCACCC. Its protein product is CAINRWRGNSNPNSP. The full-length CDR3 reads as CAINRWRGNSNPNSPLHF.

To note about this clone: The read stops 3 residues short of the end of the CDR3; the missing end is completed from the germline J gene. The gene calls are TRBV28 and TRBJ1-2; D is undetermined. This CDR3 is 13 amino acids long. CDR1 and CDR2 (germline): MDHEN, SYDVKM. The CDR3 spells CASSLRRARGYTF. CDR3 DNA (partial): TGTGCCAGCAGTTTGAGGAGGGCAAGAGGC.

Of note for this clone: The sequenced fragment ends 3 residues before the CDR3 boundary, so the rest is inferred from the germline J gene. The V and J genes are TRBV19 and TRBJ1-6; D is perhaps TRBD1 (5 bases). V gave up 0 bases and J gave up 7 bases, with 13 bases separating them. Per germline, CDR1 LNHDA and CDR2 SQIVND (reference sequence). This CDR3 comprises 16 residues. CDR3 DNA (partial): TGTGCCAGTAGTATAGATACAGGATTCTACAATTCACCC. This sequence encodes CASSIDTGFYNSP. The full CDR3 protein reads CASSIDTGFYNSPLHF.

With respect to this clone: The CDR3 is cut off 3 residues early in the read; its end comes from the germline J gene. The chain carries TRBV7-9 and TRBJ2-2, with TRBD2 as a possible D gene (6 bases). V lost 5 bases and J lost 4, with 11 bases in between. CDR1 is SEHNR, CDR2 FQNEAQ, per germline (reference sequence). CDR3 size: 14 residues. The CDR3 loop is CASSPGEVTGELFF. The covered CDR3 bases are TGTGCCAGCAGCCCGGGGGAGGTCACCGGGGAG.

Concerning this clone itself: The CDR3 is cut off 3 residues early in the read; its end comes from the germline J gene. This chain links TRBV4-1 with TRBJ2-3; possible D gene TRBD2, 6 bases. Germline CDR1 and CDR2: MGHRA and YSYEKL. Trimming removed 4 bases from V and 3 bases from J, with 23 bases in between. There are 18 residues in the CDR3. The sequenced CDR3 bases are TGCGCCAGCAGCCGCCCCCGGGACTCCGTTCGGTCGACAGATACG. Its translation: CASSRPRDSVRSTDT. The full CDR3 sequence reads CASSRPRDSVRSTDTQYF.

With respect to this clone: A junction end diverges from the germline sequence, so it may reflect a read error. The read falls 3 residues short of the CDR3 end, and the missing part is taken from the germline J gene. This chain joins TRBV2 and TRBJ1-4; possible D gene TRBD1, 6 bases. The length of the CDR3 is 14 residues. The V gene's germline CDR1 is SNHLY and CDR2 FYNNEI. The CDR3 DNA, read in part, is TGTGCCAGCAGGGAAGGGGACACTTATTCACCA. Protein: CASREGDTYSP. The entire CDR3 sequence reads CASREGDTYSPLFF. Drawing the rest from reference TRBV2 and TRBJ1-4, the complete variable domain is EPEVTQTPSHQVTQMGQEVILRCVPISNHLYFYWYRQILGQKVEFLVSFYNNEISEKSEIFDDQFSVERPDGSNFTLKIRSTKLEDSAMYFCASREGDTYSPLFFGSGTQLSVL.

Concerning this clone itself: The CDR3 end lies 3 residues beyond the end of the read and is filled in from the germline J gene. The chain combines TRBV20-1 with TRBJ1-1, with 9 bases aligning to TRBD1. The CDR3 runs to 14 residues. The ends lost 6 bases at V and 1 base at J; junction bases unmatched: 6. CDR1 and CDR2 from the germline V gene are DFQATT and SNEGSKA (reference sequence). The CDR3 region is CSAPETGGNTEAFF. The CDR3 bases that were read are TGCAGTGCCCCTGAGACAGGGGGGAACACTGAA.

Worth noting for this clone: The CDR3 goes on 3 residues after the read ends, and that part is filled in from the germline J gene. V usage is TRBV19 and J usage is TRBJ1-5, with D possibly TRBD1 on 5 matching bases. V was shortened by 2 bases and J by 3 bases, with 8 bases between the two germline ends. Germline lookup yields CDR1 LNHDA and CDR2 SQIVND (reference sequence). CDR3 length: 14 residues. CDR3 DNA, as far as it was read: TGTGCCAGTAGTATAACAGGCCCCAATCAGCCC. It yields the protein CASSITGPNQP. The CDR3 in its entirety is CASSITGPNQPQHF.

Concerning this clone: The CDR3 goes on 3 residues after the read ends, and that part is filled in from the germline J gene. The chain employs TRBV7-9 and TRBJ2-5; the D is unclear. The germline gives CDR1 SEHNR, CDR2 FQNEAQ (reference sequence). The CDR3 is 11 amino acids. The ends were cut back, 5 bases at V and 7 bases at J, with 8 bases in the middle. This chain's CDR3 is CASSPSGTQYF. CDR3 DNA, as far as it was read: TGTGCCAGCAGCCCCTCGGGGACC.